This passage covers 11 T cell receptor beta chains from one sample sequenced in a study of Ad26.COV2.S vaccination and SARS-CoV-2 variants. Libraries were prepared by immunoSEQ multiplex PCR; TCRdb keeps only in-frame clonotypes and omits some of them. Of 330,000 or so clones listed, around 90% are singletons. As to treatment: roughly 19 received Ad26.COV2.S at low or high dose, single or two shots; several received placebo; per-sample allocation not given. Collection of samples fell on day 63 after the first vaccine or placebo injection. This specimen consisted of peripheral blood, obtained in a trial of Ad26.COV2.S vaccine versus placebo. The source is a person between 18 and 59 years old who received the Ad26.COV2.S COVID-19 vaccine or a placebo.

J is TRBJ1-1 and V is TRBV4-3, with D possibly TRBD1 on 6 matching bases. Trimming took off 3 bases at V and 0 bases at J, with 11 bases between the two ends. The CDR3 totals 15 residues. Germline-derived CDR1 and CDR2 are LGHNA and YSLEER. CDR3 protein: CASSHGTLMNTEAFF. The DNA of the CDR3 is TGCGCCAGCAGCCATGGGACACTAATGAACACTGAAGCTTTCTTT.

The chain couples TRBV5-1 to TRBJ2-3; 8 nucleotides line up with TRBD2. V shed 4 bases, J shed 2 bases, and the junction held 15 bases outside the gene matches. Germline V gene lookup returns CDR1 SGHRS and CDR2 YFSETQ. The CDR3 runs to 18 residues. The CDR3 spells CASSPISLTSDFTDTQYF. The CDR3 DNA sequence: TGCGCCAGCAGCCCCATCAGCCTGACTAGCGACTTCACAGATACGCAGTATTTT.

The chain couples TRBV4-3 to TRBJ2-3; 8 nucleotides align to TRBD1. V shed 5 bases and J 3 bases; nucleotides not matched to a gene: 10. The CDR3 contains 16 residues. The germline V gene encodes CDR1 LGHNA and CDR2 YSLEER. The DNA for the CDR3 is TGCGCCAGCAGCTCCGTCATAGGACAGGGAACAGATACGCAGTATTTT. Amino acid sequence: CASSSVIGQGTDTQYF.

The chain combines TRBV29-1 with TRBJ1-2; the D is unclear. The CDR3 extends over 12 amino acids. The V and J ends lost 4 bases and 1 base respectively, with 7 bases between them. Germline V CDR1 and CDR2: SQVTM, ANQGSEA. The CDR3 sequence is CSVGGGNYGYTF. The DNA for the CDR3 is TGCAGCGTTGGGGGAGGTAACTATGGCTACACCTTC.

V and J are TRBV2 and TRBJ1-5; D call uncertain. This CDR3 has 14 residues. V lost 7 bases and J lost 1, with 11 bases in between. Germline values: CDR1 SNHLY, CDR2 FYNNEI. The CDR3 sequence: CASTVGGSNQPQHF. The CDR3, as DNA: TGTGCCAGCACAGTTGGAGGGAGCAATCAGCCCCAGCATTTT.

V and J are TRBV12-3 or TRBV12-4 and TRBJ1-1; perhaps TRBD1 as D (6 bases). The CDR3 has 12 residues. V shed 7 bases and J shed 7 bases, with 13 bases lying between them. This CDR3 reads CASIKGGNEAFF. In DNA form, the CDR3 reads TGTGCCAGCATAAAGGGGGGAAATGAAGCTTTCTTT.

The rearrangement uses TRBV28 and TRBJ2-2; D unclear. Trimming stripped 6 bases from V and 7 bases from J, with 6 bases between. CDR3 length: 11 amino acids. Per germline, CDR1 MDHEN and CDR2 SYDVKM. The CDR3 nucleotides are TGTGCCAGCAGGGCCGGCGGGGAGCTGTTTTTT. Its protein is CASRAGGELFF.

The genes are TRBV6-6 and TRBJ1-5; TRBD1 might be the D (6 bases). Germline V gene lookup returns CDR1 MNHNY and CDR2 SVGAGI (reference sequence). Trimming removed 5 bases at V and 5 bases at J, with 34 bases between. The CDR3 loop spans 21 amino acids. The CDR3 sequence: CASSPRVNRYRDFEGDQPQHF. Written as DNA, the CDR3 is TGTGCCAGCAGTCCGCGCGTAAACCGATACAGGGATTTTGAGGGTGATCAGCCCCAGCATTTT.

The chain employs TRBV27 and TRBJ1-5; a possible D gene is TRBD1 (6 bases). Germline V gene lookup returns CDR1 MNHEY and CDR2 SMNVEV (reference sequence). Trimming took 6 bases from V and 2 from J, leaving 17 bases between them. This CDR3 region has 16 residues. Here the CDR3 DNA reads TGTGCCAGCAGATCCCTAGGGGGTAAGGGCAATCAGCCCCAGCATTTT. Residues: CASRSLGGKGNQPQHF.

A single count supports this clone. The rearrangement uses TRBV3-1 (or the pseudogene TRBV3-2) and TRBJ1-2, with 9 nucleotides matching TRBD1. V lost 4 bases to trimming and J lost 7 bases; unmatched junction nucleotides: 10. Germline CDR1 and CDR2: LGHDT and YNNKEL (reference sequence). This CDR3 region has 15 residues. Written as DNA, the CDR3 is TGTGCCAGCAGCCGACTTGACACAGGGGGCAGTGGCTACACCTTC. Translated, it gives CASSRLDTGGSGYTF.

This clone showed up just once. This chain links TRBV11-3 with TRBJ2-6; TRBD2 agrees at 8 bases. CDR1 and CDR2 from the germline V gene are SGHNT and YENEEA. CDR3 size: 18 residues. V shed 1 base and J 3 bases; nucleotides not matched to a gene: 8. In DNA form, the CDR3 reads TGTGCCAGCAGCTTAGGGGGGACTAGTCGACGTGGGGCCAACGTCCTGACTTTC. As protein: CASSLGGTSRRGANVLTF.